These 26 T cell receptor beta chains originate from one sample sequenced in a study of beta chain features in type 1 diabetes (dated by TCRdb to 2017 to 2018). Library method: the immunoSEQ multiplex PCR assay. The High Capacity cDNA Reverse Transcription Kit was used to reverse transcribe all of the isolated RNA, meaning that expressed TCRB transcripts were what got sequenced. TCRdb provides this immuneACCESS table in a form limited to in-frame rearrangements. Some clones are lacking; in checked studies, under half of them reflect an unresolved V gene, and why the rest are absent is not known. Within this sample are about 230,000 clones, with 9.6% of them counted one time only. Just under 0.035% of the sample rests with the top ten. Sample: naive CD4+ T cells from blood. This sample's cell subset or site label indicates: true naive CD4+ T cells. Receptor source: a woman under 30 in good health.

The chain joins TRBV27 to TRBJ2-2; 10 nucleotides match TRBD2. After removal of 6 bases from V and 6 bases from J, the junction contained 4 bases not matched to a gene. The CDR3 length is 14 residues. Germline V gene lookup returns CDR1 MNHEY and CDR2 SMNVEV (reference sequence). The CDR3 sequence is CASRPSGSSGELFF. DNA of the CDR3: TGTGCCAGCAGACCTAGCGGGAGTTCCGGGGAGCTGTTTTTT.

This clone was counted between two and nine times. The chain uses TRBV5-1 and TRBJ2-1; TRBD1 is a possible D gene (5 bases). The CDR3 consists of 15 residues. Germline V gene data show CDR1 as SGHRS and CDR2 as YFSETQ. Trimming took 4 bases from V and 0 from J, leaving 11 bases between them. CDR3 loop: CASSQDTSSYNEQFF. Here the CDR3 DNA reads TGCGCCAGCAGCCAGGACACGAGCTCCTACAATGAGCAGTTCTTC.

V is TRBV10-3 and J is TRBJ2-3; weak D call: TRBD1 (6 bases). The germline CDR1 and CDR2 sequences are ENHRY and SYGVKD. Trimming cost V 0 bases and J 4 bases, with 11 bases left between them. This CDR3 region has 15 residues. This chain's CDR3 is CAISESTGFADTQYF. CDR3 nucleotide sequence: TGTGCCATCAGTGAGTCAACAGGGTTCGCAGATACGCAGTATTTT.

This clone was counted a few times. CDR3 protein: CASASFGQTNEKLFF. The CDR3 DNA sequence: TGTGCCAGCGCTTCTTTCGGACAGACTAATGAAAAACTGTTTTTT. This chain joins TRBV19 and TRBJ1-4; TRBD1 might be the D (6 bases). CDR1 LNHDA and CDR2 SQIVND come from the germline V gene (reference sequence). The V end lost 9 bases, the J end lost 2 bases, and 16 bases lay between the germline ends. There are 15 residues in the CDR3.

This chain uses TRBV5-1 with TRBJ2-4, with 10 bases matching TRBD1. With 0 bases clipped from V and 6 bases from J, the junction kept 3 bases outside the gene matches. CDR3 length equals 15 residues. CDR1 is SGHRS, CDR2 YFSETQ, per germline. Here the CDR3 DNA reads TGCGCCAGCAGCTTGGAGGGACAGGGGCCAAACATTCAGTACTTC. Protein sequence: CASSLEGQGPNIQYF.

The chain is built from TRBV6-6 and TRBJ1-2; a weak D match, TRBD1 (5 bases). CDR1 MNHNY and CDR2 SVGAGI come from the germline V gene (reference sequence). Trimming removed 10 bases at V and 4 bases at J, with 19 bases between. This CDR3 contains 14 residues. The CDR3 region is CAIPNGGVGYGYTF. In DNA form, the CDR3 reads TGTGCCATCCCGAACGGGGGGGTCGGCTATGGCTACACCTTC.

This clone has more than one count but fewer than ten. The chain couples TRBV2 to TRBJ2-1, with 12 nucleotides matching TRBD2. The CDR3 consists of 17 residues. The V gene's germline CDR1 is SNHLY and CDR2 FYNNEI. The junction had 16 bases not matched to a gene; V was cut back by 8 bases and J by 8 bases. CDR3 loop: CASSPGVLAGGPDEQFF. The CDR3 nucleotides read TGTGCCAGCTCCCCCGGGGTCCTAGCGGGGGGGCCCGATGAGCAGTTCTTC.

This clone was found a few times. The genes are TRBV4-2 and TRBJ1-1; 10 bases are a match to TRBD1. V was pared by 4 bases and J by 4 bases, with 3 bases of the junction left unmatched. Per the germline V gene, CDR1 is LGHNA and CDR2 is YNFKEQ. The CDR3 has 14 residues. The CDR3 DNA reads as TGTGCCAGCAGCCTTGGGACAGGGGCCACTGAAGCTTTCTTT. As protein: CASSLGTGATEAFF.

The chain uses TRBV5-1 and TRBJ2-3; D is undetermined. Germline values: CDR1 SGHRS, CDR2 YFSETQ. V lost 0 bases, J lost 0 bases, and 8 bases lay in between. The CDR3 spans 15 residues. The CDR3 loop is CASSLVQKSTDTQYF. The CDR3 DNA sequence: TGCGCCAGCAGCTTGGTGCAGAAGAGCACAGATACGCAGTATTTT.

The J gene is TRBJ1-4, the V gene TRBV4-1, with a possible D match to TRBD1 (5 bases). This CDR3 is built from 15 residues. V gave up 3 bases and J gave up 8 bases, with 16 bases separating them. Germline-derived CDR1 and CDR2 are MGHRA and YSYEKL. The CDR3 region is CASSHLGAQGEKLFF. The DNA for the CDR3 is TGCGCCAGCAGCCACTTAGGGGCGCAAGGAGAAAAACTGTTTTTT.

The chain links TRBV27 to TRBJ1-2, with 10 bases that match TRBD1. Trimming cost V 7 bases and J 5 bases; bases outside gene matches: 7. CDR1 MNHEY and CDR2 SMNVEV come from the germline V gene (reference sequence). CDR3 length equals 14 residues. CDR3 in DNA: TGTGCCAGCAAGCCGACAGGGGGCGGATATGGCTACACCTTC. It is translated as CASKPTGGGYGYTF.

This clone turned up a few times. The V call is TRBV7-9, the J call TRBJ2-7, with 7 bases lining up with TRBD1. After removal of 3 bases from V and 2 bases from J, the junction contained 10 bases not matched to a gene. The CDR3 length is 16 residues. Per germline, CDR1 SEHNR and CDR2 FQNEAQ (reference sequence). CDR3 in DNA: TGTGCCAGCAGCTTCCGGCAATCGGGACAGACCTACGAGCAGTACTTC. This translates into CASSFRQSGQTYEQYF. Together with reference TRBV7-9 and TRBJ2-7, the CDR3 gives the full variable domain: DTGVSQNPRHKITKRGQNVTFRCDPISEHNRLYWYRQTLGQGPEFLTYFQNEAQLEKSRLLSDRFSAERPKGSFSTLEIQRTEQGDSAMYLCASSFRQSGQTYEQYFGPGTRLTVT.

This clone was seen a handful of times. The chain joins TRBV18 to TRBJ1-1; D is possibly TRBD1 (5 bases). The CDR3 is made up of 16 amino acids. Germline-derived CDR1 and CDR2 are KGHSH and LQKENI. Between the trimmed V and J ends, which lost 3 bases and 3 bases, there was a span of 17 bases. As DNA, the CDR3 is TGTGCCAGCTCACCGTATACCAGCCAGGGCGACACTGAAGCTTTCTTT. It codes for CASSPYTSQGDTEAFF.

Here the CDR3 DNA reads TGTGCCAGCAGTAAGCGGGGGGCCAGGGGCAATGAGCAGTTCTTC. This gives the protein CASSKRGARGNEQFF. V is TRBV6-1 and J is TRBJ2-1; TRBD2 matches 9 bases. After removal of 5 bases from V and 6 bases from J, the junction contained 8 bases not matched to a gene. The length of the CDR3 is 15 residues. Germline V gene sequence: CDR1 MNHNS, CDR2 SASEGT.

This clone has a handful of counts. The genes are TRBV7-9 and TRBJ2-2; 7 nucleotides agree with TRBD1. The CDR3 totals 18 residues. After removal of 8 bases from V and 2 bases from J, the junction contained 17 bases not matched to a gene. Germline CDR1 SEHNR, CDR2 FQNEAQ (reference sequence). CDR3 amino acids: CASYPDAWGQTNTGELFF. The CDR3 bases are TGTGCCAGCTATCCCGATGCGTGGGGACAGACTAACACCGGGGAGCTGTTTTTT.

This clone was seen a few times. The gene calls are TRBV5-1 and TRBJ1-1, with D possibly being TRBD1 (6 bases). Trimming shortened V by 5 bases and J by 0 bases, and 11 bases separated the two germline ends. Germline V gene lookup returns CDR1 SGHRS and CDR2 YFSETQ. The CDR3 loop spans 14 amino acids. This CDR3 is CASSSTGLNTEAFF. The CDR3 nucleotides are TGCGCCAGCAGTTCGACAGGCCTGAACACTGAAGCTTTCTTT. The full variable domain, in which reference TRBV5-1 and TRBJ1-1 provide the parts outside the CDR3, is KAGVTQTPRYLIKTRGQQVTLSCSPISGHRSVSWYQQTPGQGLQFLFEYFSETQRNKGNFPGRFSGRQFSNSRSEMNVSTLELGDSALYLCASSSTGLNTEAFFGQGTRLTVV.

The rearrangement uses TRBV30 and TRBJ2-7, with D perhaps TRBD2 (5 bases). The V gene lost 2 bases and the J gene lost 7 bases, with 15 bases spanning the gap. The CDR3 length is 13 residues. Per germline, CDR1 GTSNPN and CDR2 SVGIG (reference sequence). The DNA for the CDR3 is TGTGCCTGGAGTTACGGGCTCCGAGGGGAGCAGTACTTC. Translation: CAWSYGLRGEQYF.

The table lists this clone with a few counts. This sequence joins TRBV5-1 and TRBJ1-1; D gene uncertain. The germline V and J ends were trimmed by 1 base and 6 bases, with 16 bases remaining between them. The CDR3 extends over 15 amino acids. CDR1 is SGHRS, CDR2 YFSETQ, per germline. CDR3 in amino acids: CASSLSAGVDAEAFF. DNA of the CDR3: TGCGCCAGCAGCTTGTCGGCGGGAGTGGACGCTGAAGCTTTCTTT. The variable domain in full, with the rest retrieved from reference TRBV5-1 and TRBJ1-1, is KAGVTQTPRYLIKTRGQQVTLSCSPISGHRSVSWYQQTPGQGLQFLFEYFSETQRNKGNFPGRFSGRQFSNSRSEMNVSTLELGDSALYLCASSLSAGVDAEAFFGQGTRLTVV.

This clone was seen a few times. This sequence joins TRBV18 and TRBJ1-2; D gene uncertain. Germline CDR1 KGHSH, CDR2 LQKENI. Trimming stripped 5 bases from V and 8 bases from J, with 21 bases between. This CDR3 contains 15 residues. The CDR3 region has the DNA TGTGCCAGCTCAACAAAGGCCGCCTCGGGGAGCGGCTACACCTTC. Encoded protein: CASSTKAASGSGYTF.

This clone was counted a few times. The chain has TRBV27 and TRBJ2-1; TRBD2 matches 9 bases. V lost 4 bases and J lost 7; bases outside the gene matches: 8. The germline gives CDR1 MNHEY, CDR2 SMNVEV (reference sequence). The CDR3 contains 15 residues. The CDR3 loop is CASSSSGILMNEQFF. The CDR3 DNA sequence: TGTGCCAGCAGTTCTAGCGGGATATTGATGAATGAGCAGTTCTTC.

This clone has just a few counts. V and J are TRBV12-5 and TRBJ2-7; no clear D. This CDR3 has 12 amino acids. Germline values: CDR1 LGHNT, CDR2 FRNRAP. Between the trimmed V and J ends, which lost 3 bases and 6 bases, there was a span of 9 bases. CDR3 bases: TGTGCTAGTGGTTTTGGAGTAGTCGAGCAGTACTTC. Its protein product is CASGFGVVEQYF.

This clone was picked up many times. A junction boundary mismatches the germline segment, possibly from a read error. The chain carries TRBV6-5 and TRBJ2-7, with TRBD1 identical over 8 bases. The CDR3 consists of 13 residues. Germline CDR1 reads MNHEY; CDR2 reads SVGAGI. The CDR3 sequence is CASSDLPQGALNF. As DNA, the CDR3 is TGTGCCAGCAGTGACCTCCCTCAGGGGGCACTGAACTTC.

The chain combines TRBV9 with TRBJ2-1, with 9 bases aligning to TRBD2. In germline, CDR1 is SGDLS, CDR2 YYNGEE. The CDR3 has 14 residues. V gave up 3 bases and J gave up 9 bases; unmatched junction bases: 7. The CDR3: CASSAGLAIAEQFF. The CDR3 DNA sequence: TGTGCCAGCAGCGCGGGACTAGCTATAGCTGAGCAGTTCTTC.

V is TRBV7-2 and J is TRBJ1-5, with D unresolved. There are 15 residues in the CDR3. Trimming stripped 5 bases from V and 0 bases from J, with 11 bases between. In germline, CDR1 is SGHTA, CDR2 FQGNSA. The CDR3 sequence is CASSQRLGSNQPQHF. CDR3 in DNA: TGTGCCAGCAGCCAGAGGCTGGGTAGCAATCAGCCCCAGCATTTT.

This clone has only a few counts. The genes are TRBV18 and TRBJ2-5; TRBD2 matches 10 bases. In germline, CDR1 is KGHSH, CDR2 LQKENI. The V gene end was trimmed by 3 bases and the J gene end by 5 bases; junction bases not matched to a gene: 15. This CDR3 comprises 18 residues. CDR3 nucleotides: TGTGCCAGCTCACCCGCAATACAACTAGCGGGGATTTCGGAGACCCAGTACTTC. This sequence encodes CASSPAIQLAGISETQYF.

The chain uses TRBV29-1 and TRBJ1-1; D remains unclear. Per germline, CDR1 SQVTM and CDR2 ANQGSEA. The CDR3 consists of 14 residues. Trimming shortened V by 4 bases and J by 4 bases, and 16 bases separated the two germline ends. The CDR3 reads CSVAPRQAVTEAFF. The CDR3 DNA is TGCAGCGTTGCACCAAGGCAGGCAGTCACTGAAGCTTTCTTT.